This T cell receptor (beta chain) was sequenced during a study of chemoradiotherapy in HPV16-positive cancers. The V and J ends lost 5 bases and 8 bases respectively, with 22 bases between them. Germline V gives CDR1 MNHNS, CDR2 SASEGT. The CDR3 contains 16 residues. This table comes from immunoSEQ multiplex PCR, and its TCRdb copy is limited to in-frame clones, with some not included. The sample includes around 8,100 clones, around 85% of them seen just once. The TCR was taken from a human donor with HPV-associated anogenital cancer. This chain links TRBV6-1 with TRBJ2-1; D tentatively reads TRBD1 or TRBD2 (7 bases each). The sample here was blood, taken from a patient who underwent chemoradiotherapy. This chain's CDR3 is CASSQDGGQGGYEQFF. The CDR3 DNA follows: TGTGCCAGCAGTCAAGACGGGGGGCAGGGGGGTTATGAGCAGTTCTTC.